This paragraph reports one T cell receptor beta chain. As yet, its antigen is unknown. The V end lost 4 bases, the J end lost 4 bases, and 13 bases lay between the germline ends. This CDR3 contains 14 residues. The germline gives CDR1 MGHRA, CDR2 YSYEKL. This PCR relied on a set of 60 Vbeta primers and 13 Jbeta primers. The table came from immunoSEQ multiplex PCR; TCRdb's copy has only in-frame clones and leaves some out. The data include 150,000 to 200,000 clones; the top ten clones carry 0.65% to 0.9%. This entry comes from a study of cytomegalovirus exposure and HLA in healthy donors. Findings and caveats of the study: There was a cluster of highly shared sequence variants that was likely a sequencing artifact. A later analysis linked 15,000 to 20,000 TCR beta sequences to HLA alleles at 0.05 false discovery rate.

Each donor was healthy, and each was a bone marrow donor. The TCR sequence derives from a woman under 30 in good health and CMV-seropositive. The chain carries TRBV4-1 and TRBJ1-1; no reliable D call. Sequences were obtained from PBMCs. The CDR3 spells CASSPPLRGTEAFF. The CDR3, as DNA: TGCGCCAGCAGCCCCCCTTTGCGTGGCACTGAAGCTTTCTTT.